This T cell receptor beta chain comes out of a study of control samples from healthy donors and cancer patients. Germline V lookup: CDR1 SGHAT, CDR2 FQDESV (reference sequence). The length of the CDR3 is 14 residues. Trimming cost V 5 bases and J 2 bases, with 10 bases left between them. Sequencing used immunoSEQ multiplex PCR; TCRdb keeps in-frame clones, though not all of them. The table has approximately 150,000 clones, 91% seen once; the top ten hold 5.5% to 7.5%. This chain uses TRBV11-1 with TRBJ1-3, with D possibly matching TRBD1 (6 bases). The sequence was obtained from a young man in good health. Sequencing was performed on blood. CDR3 DNA sequence: TGTGCCAGCAGCCATACAGGGACTGGAAACACCATATATTTT. This sequence encodes CASSHTGTGNTIYF.